The 7 T cell receptor beta chains listed next were all sequenced from one sample in a study of monozygotic twins with inflammatory bowel disease. TCRdb reprocessed the 5' RACE reads; each CDR3 protein has one entry and no DNA is given. Its table records 150,000 to 200,000 distinct CDR3 sequences. Material for sequencing was blood. All receptors derive from a human donor with ulcerative colitis or Crohn's disease, or a healthy co-twin of an affected twin (not recorded which).

The CDR3 loop reads CATSRALGTVSYNEQFF. The chain combines TRBV15 with TRBJ2-1; without DNA, the TCRdb call of TRBD1 cannot be checked. CDR1 is LNHNV, CDR2 YYDKDF, per germline (reference sequence). This CDR3 region has 17 residues.

The chain employs TRBV20-1 and TRBJ2-1; the TRBD1 assignment by TCRdb is unverifiable without DNA. This CDR3 has 12 residues. Per the germline V gene, CDR1 is DFQATT and CDR2 is SNEGSKA (reference sequence). The chain's CDR3 is CSGGDRGNEQFF.

The V call is TRBV28, the J call TRBJ2-7; TCRdb's assignment of TRBD1 cannot be checked, as there is no DNA. CDR3 length: 12 residues. Germline V gene sequence: CDR1 MDHEN, CDR2 SYDVKM. This CDR3 is CASSFGRVEQYF.

The chain is built from TRBV20-1 and TRBJ1-5. This CDR3 region has 14 residues. Germline values: CDR1 DFQATT, CDR2 SNEGSKA (reference sequence). The chain's CDR3 is CSARQAGPNQPQHF.

V usage is TRBV6-6 and J usage is TRBJ1-2; TCRdb calls TRBD1, which cannot be checked without DNA. In germline, CDR1 is MNHNY, CDR2 SVGAGI (reference sequence). This CDR3 region has 13 residues. The CDR3 sequence: CASTKQGSGGYTF.

The CDR3 is CASSPGLAGGNEQFF. The rearrangement uses TRBV7-2 and TRBJ2-1; no DNA is available, so the TRBD2 call from TCRdb remains unchecked. The CDR3 consists of 15 residues. Per the germline V gene, CDR1 is SGHTA and CDR2 is FQGNSA.

V is TRBV5-1 and J is TRBJ2-5; the D gene TCRdb calls, TRBD1, cannot be checked with no DNA. Germline assignment: CDR1 SGHRS and CDR2 YFSETQ. This CDR3 has 13 amino acids. The CDR3 sequence: CASRDDMSGTQYF.